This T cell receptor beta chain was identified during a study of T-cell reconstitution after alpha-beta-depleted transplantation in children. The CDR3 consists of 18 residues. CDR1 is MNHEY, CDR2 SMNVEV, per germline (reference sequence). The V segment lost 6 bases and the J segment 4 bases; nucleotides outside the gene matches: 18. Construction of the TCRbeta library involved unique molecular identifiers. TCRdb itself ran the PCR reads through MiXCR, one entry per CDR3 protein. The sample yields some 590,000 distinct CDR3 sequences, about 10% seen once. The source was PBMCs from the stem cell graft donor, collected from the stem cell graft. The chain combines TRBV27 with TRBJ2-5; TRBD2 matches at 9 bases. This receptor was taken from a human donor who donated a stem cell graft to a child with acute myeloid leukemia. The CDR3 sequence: CASSFTPPGLAPLETQYF. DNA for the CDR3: TGTGCCAGCAGCTTCACGCCCCCGGGACTAGCTCCATTAGAGACCCAGTACTTC.